This T cell receptor (beta chain) stems from a study of CD8+ T cells in alopecia areata. V shed 0 bases and J shed 2 bases, with 10 bases lying between them. The CDR3 spans 15 residues. The germline gives CDR1 SGDLS, CDR2 YYNGEE. It was cDNA, reverse transcribed from extracted RNA, that served as the sequencing template. Clones were sequenced by immunoSEQ multiplex PCR, and TCRdb holds only the in-frame ones, with some missing. The profile shows 150,000 to 200,000 clones, 50% to 70% of them singletons. Treatment meaning: oral pan-JAK inhibitor, 5-10 mg twice daily. On this clone itself: Other DNA sequences in the sample encode the same CDR3.

Sequenced material: CD4+ T cells sorted from blood, taken at roughly week 49, from a patient treated with tofacitinib. The clonotype was recovered from a human donor with alopecia areata. This rearrangement joins TRBV9 to TRBJ2-3; D is undetermined. The CDR3 DNA sequence: TGTGCCAGCAGCGTAGCCGCAGGCTACACAGATACGCAGTATTTT. Amino acid sequence: CASSVAAGYTDTQYF.